This TCR beta chain was sequenced in a study of blood T cells in healthy people across ages. CDR3 length equals 18 residues. Germline V CDR1 and CDR2: MGHRA, YSYEKL. V was clipped by 3 bases and J by 3 bases; unmatched bases: 14. The second PCR ran roughly 6 to 12 cycles with a sample-barcoded 5' primer and J-beta primers. TCRdb called the 5' RACE reads again in MiXCR, with one record for every CDR3 protein. The repertoire includes roughly 720,000 distinct CDR3 sequences, about 53% of them detected once, and approximately 40% sits in the top ten. Material: blood. V gene TRBV4-1 combines with J gene TRBJ2-1, with 7 bases identical to TRBD2. This receptor was identified in an older man in good health. The CDR3 DNA is TGCGCCAGCAGCCACTCGAGGGACCTAGCGGCAGGCTACAATGAGCAGTTCTTC. Residues: CASSHSRDLAAGYNEQFF.